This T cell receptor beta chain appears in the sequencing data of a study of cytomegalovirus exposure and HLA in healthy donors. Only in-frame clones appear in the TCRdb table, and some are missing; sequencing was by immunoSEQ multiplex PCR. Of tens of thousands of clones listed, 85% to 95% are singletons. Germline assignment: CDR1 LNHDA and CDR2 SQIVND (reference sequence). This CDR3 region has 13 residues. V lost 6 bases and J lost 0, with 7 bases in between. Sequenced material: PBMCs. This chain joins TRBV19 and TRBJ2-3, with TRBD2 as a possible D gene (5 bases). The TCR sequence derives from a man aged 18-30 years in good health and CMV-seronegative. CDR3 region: CASRGGSTDTQYF. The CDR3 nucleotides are TGTGCCAGTAGGGGCGGGAGCACAGATACGCAGTATTTT.